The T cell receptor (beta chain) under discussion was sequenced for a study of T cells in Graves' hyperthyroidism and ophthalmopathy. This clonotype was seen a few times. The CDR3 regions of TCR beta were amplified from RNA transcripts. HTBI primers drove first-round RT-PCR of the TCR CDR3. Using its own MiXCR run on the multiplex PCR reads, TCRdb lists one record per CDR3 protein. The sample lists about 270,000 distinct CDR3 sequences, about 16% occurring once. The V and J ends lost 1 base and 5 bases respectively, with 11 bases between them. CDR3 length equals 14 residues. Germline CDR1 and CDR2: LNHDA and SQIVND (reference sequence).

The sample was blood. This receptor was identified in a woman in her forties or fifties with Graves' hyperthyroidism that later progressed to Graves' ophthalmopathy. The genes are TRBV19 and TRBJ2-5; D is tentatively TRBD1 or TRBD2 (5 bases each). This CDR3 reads CASSIVAGSETQYF. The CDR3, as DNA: TGTGCCAGTAGTATAGTGGCAGGGAGCGAGACCCAGTACTTC.